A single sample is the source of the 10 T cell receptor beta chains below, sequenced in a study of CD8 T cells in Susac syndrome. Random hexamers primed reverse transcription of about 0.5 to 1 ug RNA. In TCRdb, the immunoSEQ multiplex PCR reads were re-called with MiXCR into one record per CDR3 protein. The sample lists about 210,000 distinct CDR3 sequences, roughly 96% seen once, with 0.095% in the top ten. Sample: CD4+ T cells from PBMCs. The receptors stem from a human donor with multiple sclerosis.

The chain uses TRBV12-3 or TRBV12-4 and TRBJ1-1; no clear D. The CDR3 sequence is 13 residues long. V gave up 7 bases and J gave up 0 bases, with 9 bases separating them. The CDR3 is CASTSVLNTEAFF. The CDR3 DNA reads TGTGCCAGCACATCCGTGTTGAACACTGAAGCTTTCTTT.

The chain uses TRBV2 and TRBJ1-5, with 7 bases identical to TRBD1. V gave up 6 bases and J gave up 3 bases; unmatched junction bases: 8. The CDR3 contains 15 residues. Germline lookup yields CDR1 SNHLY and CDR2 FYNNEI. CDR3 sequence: CASRVDRAPNQPQHF. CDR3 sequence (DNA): TGTGCCAGCAGAGTAGACAGGGCCCCCAATCAGCCCCAGCATTTT.

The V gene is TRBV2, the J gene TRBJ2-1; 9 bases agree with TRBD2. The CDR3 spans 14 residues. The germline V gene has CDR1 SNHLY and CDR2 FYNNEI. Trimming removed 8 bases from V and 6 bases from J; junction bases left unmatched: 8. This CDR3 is CASLSSGTSNEQFF. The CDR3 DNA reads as TGTGCCAGCCTTTCTAGCGGGACCTCCAATGAGCAGTTCTTC.

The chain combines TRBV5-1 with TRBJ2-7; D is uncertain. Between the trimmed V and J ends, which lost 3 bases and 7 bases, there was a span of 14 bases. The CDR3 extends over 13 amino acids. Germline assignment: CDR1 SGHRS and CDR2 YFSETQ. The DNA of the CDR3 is TGCGCCAGCAGCTCTCCCCCGGCGTGGGAGCAGTACTTC. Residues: CASSSPPAWEQYF.

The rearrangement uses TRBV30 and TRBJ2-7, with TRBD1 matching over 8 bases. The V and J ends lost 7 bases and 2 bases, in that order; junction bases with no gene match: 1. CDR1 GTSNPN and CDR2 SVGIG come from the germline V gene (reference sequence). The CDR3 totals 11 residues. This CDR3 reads CALQGAYEQYF. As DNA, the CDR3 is TGTGCCTTACAGGGGGCCTACGAGCAGTACTTC. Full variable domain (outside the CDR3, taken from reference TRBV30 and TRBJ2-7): SQTIHQWPATLVQPVGSPLSLECTVEGTSNPNLYWYRQAAGRGLQLLFYSVGIGQISSEVPQNLSASRPQDRQFILSSKKLLLSDSGFYLCALQGAYEQYFGPGTRLTVT.

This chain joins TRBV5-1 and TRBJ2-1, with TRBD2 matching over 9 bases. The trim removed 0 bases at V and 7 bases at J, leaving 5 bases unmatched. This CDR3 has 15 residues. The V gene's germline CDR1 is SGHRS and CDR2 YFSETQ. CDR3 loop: CASSLGTSGQNEQFF. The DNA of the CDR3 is TGCGCCAGCAGCTTGGGCACTAGCGGGCAGAATGAGCAGTTCTTC.

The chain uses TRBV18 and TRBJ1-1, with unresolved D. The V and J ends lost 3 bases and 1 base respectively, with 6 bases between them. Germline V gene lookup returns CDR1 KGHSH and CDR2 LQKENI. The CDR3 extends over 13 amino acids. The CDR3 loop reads CASSPTENTEAFF. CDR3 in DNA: TGTGCCAGCTCACCCACAGAGAACACTGAAGCTTTCTTT.

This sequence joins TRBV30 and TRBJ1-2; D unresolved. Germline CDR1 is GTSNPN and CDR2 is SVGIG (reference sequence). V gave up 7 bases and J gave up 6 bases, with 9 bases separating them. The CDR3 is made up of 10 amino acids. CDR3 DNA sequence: TGTGCCTCGGAAGTGGATGGCTACACCTTC. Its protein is CASEVDGYTF.

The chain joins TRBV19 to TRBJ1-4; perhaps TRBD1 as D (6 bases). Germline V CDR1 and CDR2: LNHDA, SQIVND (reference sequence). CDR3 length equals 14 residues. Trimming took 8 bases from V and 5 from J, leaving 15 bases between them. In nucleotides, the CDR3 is TGTGCCAGTGCGCCGGGACATGCGAATGAAAAACTGTTTTTT. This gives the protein CASAPGHANEKLFF. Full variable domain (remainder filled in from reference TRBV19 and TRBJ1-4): DGGITQSPKYLFRKEGQNVTLSCEQNLNHDAMYWYRQDPGQGLRLIYYSQIVNDFQKGDIAEGYSVSREKKESFPLTVTSAQKNPTAFYLCASAPGHANEKLFFGSGTQLSVL.

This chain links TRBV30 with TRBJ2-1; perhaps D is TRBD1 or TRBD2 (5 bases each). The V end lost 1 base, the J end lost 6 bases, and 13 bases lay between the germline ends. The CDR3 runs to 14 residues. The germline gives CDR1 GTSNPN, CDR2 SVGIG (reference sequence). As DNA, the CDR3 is TGTGCCTGGAGTGGGGCTGGGGCGGGCAATGAGCAGTTCTTC. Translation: CAWSGAGAGNEQFF. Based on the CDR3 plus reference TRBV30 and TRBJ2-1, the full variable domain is SQTIHQWPATLVQPVGSPLSLECTVEGTSNPNLYWYRQAAGRGLQLLFYSVGIGQISSEVPQNLSASRPQDRQFILSSKKLLLSDSGFYLCAWSGAGAGNEQFFGPGTRLTVL.